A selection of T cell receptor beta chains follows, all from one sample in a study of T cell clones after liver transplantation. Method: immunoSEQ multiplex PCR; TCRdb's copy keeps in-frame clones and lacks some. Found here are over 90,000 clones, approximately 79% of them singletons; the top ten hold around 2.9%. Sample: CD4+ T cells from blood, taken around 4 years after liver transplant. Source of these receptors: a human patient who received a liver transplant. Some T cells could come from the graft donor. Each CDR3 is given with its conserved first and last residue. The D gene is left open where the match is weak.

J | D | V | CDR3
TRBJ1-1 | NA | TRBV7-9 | CASSARGTTGTEAFF
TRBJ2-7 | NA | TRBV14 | CASSPTVPIYEQYF
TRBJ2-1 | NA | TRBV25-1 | CASSDLSEKRNEQFF
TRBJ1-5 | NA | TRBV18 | CASAAGFYSNQPQHF
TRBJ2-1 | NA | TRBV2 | CASSARSYNEQFF
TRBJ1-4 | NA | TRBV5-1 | CASSLAGNEKLFF
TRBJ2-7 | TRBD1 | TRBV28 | CASSLGQGTYEQYF
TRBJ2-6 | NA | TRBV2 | CASSAFSLQSRANVLTF
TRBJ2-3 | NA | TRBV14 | CASSQGWATDTQYF
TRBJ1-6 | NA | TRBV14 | CASSQDPSSAPLHF
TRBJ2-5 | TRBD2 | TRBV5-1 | CASSRRLAGVETQYF
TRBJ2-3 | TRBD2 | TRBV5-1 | CASRSQAGASTDTQYF
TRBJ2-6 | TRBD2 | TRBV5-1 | CASSFPLAGSGANVLTF
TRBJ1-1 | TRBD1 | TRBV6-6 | CASHIDRVTEAFF
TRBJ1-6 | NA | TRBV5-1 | CASSLGASGNSPLHF